The 10 T cell receptor beta chains reported below all come from one sample, sequenced in a study of blood T cell repertoires in COVID-19. Generated by immunoSEQ multiplex PCR, the TCRdb table keeps only in-frame clones and is missing some. The profile shows over 35,000 clones, 75% to 90% of them singletons. The sequenced sample was peripheral blood. Source of these receptors: a man aged 55 to 70 with active COVID-19.

This clone was seen a handful of times. The chain is built from TRBV18 and TRBJ1-5; D unclear. The germline gives CDR1 KGHSH, CDR2 LQKENI. The CDR3 is 14 residues long. The ends were cut back, 3 bases at V and 2 bases at J, with 8 bases in the middle. Here the CDR3 DNA reads TGTGCCAGCTCACCCGAGGCCGGCAATCAGCCCCAGCATTTT. Translated: CASSPEAGNQPQHF.

The chain carries TRBV4-1 and TRBJ2-2; the D gene is possibly TRBD2 (5 bases). Germline CDR1 is MGHRA and CDR2 is YSYEKL. Trimming removed 4 bases from V and 1 base from J, with 10 bases in between. This CDR3 spans 15 amino acids. The CDR3 reads CASSRTRMNTGELFF. For the CDR3, the DNA is TGCGCCAGCAGCCGGACTCGAATGAACACCGGGGAGCTGTTTTTT.

This rearrangement joins TRBV19 to TRBJ2-6; D is possibly TRBD1 (6 bases). Germline CDR1 LNHDA, CDR2 SQIVND (reference sequence). V lost 7 bases and J lost 0, with 13 bases in between. This CDR3 is 16 amino acids long. The CDR3 protein is CASKPTGYSGANVLTF. The CDR3 region has the DNA TGTGCCAGTAAACCGACAGGCTACTCTGGGGCCAACGTCCTGACTTTC.

This chain links TRBV20-1 with TRBJ1-5; 7 bases align to TRBD1. J lost 0 bases, V lost 3 bases, and 5 bases had no gene match. The CDR3 consists of 15 residues. Germline CDR1 reads DFQATT; CDR2 reads SNEGSKA (reference sequence). The chain's CDR3 is CSASYQGGSNQPQHF. The CDR3 coding sequence is TGCAGTGCTAGTTATCAGGGGGGTAGCAATCAGCCCCAGCATTTT.

The chain links TRBV5-4 to TRBJ1-1; 8 bases line up with TRBD1. The ends lost 4 bases at V and 0 bases at J; junction bases unmatched: 5. Looked up from germline, CDR1 is SGHNT and CDR2 is YYREEE (reference sequence). The CDR3 sequence is 15 residues long. The CDR3 spells CASSIPGQVNTEAFF. Written as DNA, the CDR3 is TGTGCCAGCAGCATACCGGGACAGGTGAACACTGAAGCTTTCTTT.

V gene TRBV24-1 combines with J gene TRBJ1-1, with D perhaps TRBD1 (6 bases). The CDR3 covers 13 residues. Germline CDR1 KGHDR, CDR2 SFDVKD. The germline V and J ends were trimmed by 9 bases and 3 bases, with 13 bases remaining between them. The CDR3 region has the DNA TGTGCCACCCGGGGATACAGGGACACTGAAGCTTTCTTT. It encodes CATRGYRDTEAFF.

In its sample, this clone was seen once. The V gene is TRBV19, the J gene TRBJ2-7; maybe TRBD2 (6 bases). V was trimmed by 4 bases and J by 1 base, leaving 20 bases between them. The CDR3 is 17 residues long. CDR1 and CDR2 from the germline V gene are LNHDA and SQIVND (reference sequence). CDR3 protein: CASSRGPIGSSSYEQYF. The CDR3 coding sequence is TGTGCCAGTAGTAGAGGCCCGATCGGGAGCTCTTCCTACGAGCAGTACTTC. Supplemented by reference TRBV19 and TRBJ2-7, the full variable domain reads DGGITQSPKYLFRKEGQNVTLSCEQNLNHDAMYWYRQDPGQGLRLIYYSQIVNDFQKGDIAEGYSVSREKKESFPLTVTSAQKNPTAFYLCASSRGPIGSSSYEQYFGPGTRLTVT.

V and J are TRBV5-5 and TRBJ2-3; a possible D gene is TRBD1 (5 bases). This CDR3 comprises 13 residues. Trimming took 4 bases from V and 4 from J, leaving 10 bases between them. Germline lookup yields CDR1 SGHKS and CDR2 YYEKEE (reference sequence). This CDR3 is CASSPDISDTQYF. In DNA, the CDR3 is TGTGCCAGCAGCCCGGACATCTCAGATACGCAGTATTTT.

This chain links TRBV7-8 with TRBJ1-5; D is perhaps TRBD1 (6 bases). The CDR3 is 15 amino acids. Germline loops: CDR1 SGHVS, CDR2 FQNEAQ. V gave up 1 base and J gave up 2 bases, with 9 bases separating them. CDR3 nucleotides: TGTGCCAGCAGCTTAGGGTCAGGGGGCAATCAGCCCCAGCATTTT. Protein sequence: CASSLGSGGNQPQHF.

The genes are TRBV28 and TRBJ1-5; D ambiguous. Looked up from germline, CDR1 is MDHEN and CDR2 is SYDVKM. There are 16 residues in the CDR3. V lost 4 bases and J 3 bases, leaving 16 bases between the germline ends. The CDR3 DNA follows: TGTGCCAGCAGTTCCTACACCGGGGAGGTCAATCAGCCCCAGCATTTT. Encoded protein: CASSSYTGEVNQPQHF.